Following are 22 T cell receptor beta chains from one sample sequenced in a study of technical replicates of blood from several donors listed by TCRdb under 2017. Library preparation employed the immunoSEQ multiplex PCR assay. Here the immuneACCESS table is served through TCRdb, limited to in-frame sequences with V and J called. Missing clones are a known gap in these copies; in checked studies unresolved V genes cover under half, and the rest lacks a known reason. Here the sample has roughly 76,000 clones; roughly 94% occur a single time. The ten largest make up 0.25% to 0.3% of the sample. Material for sequencing was T cells isolated from PBMCs. The receptor source for this set is a human donor in good health.

The chain is built from TRBV14 and TRBJ1-2; D remains ambiguous. Per the germline V gene, CDR1 is SGHDN and CDR2 is FVKESK. Trimming removed 0 bases from V and 2 bases from J, with 4 bases in between. This CDR3 region has 13 residues. CDR3 in amino acids: CASSQDRNYGYTF. DNA of the CDR3: TGTGCCAGCAGCCAAGACAGGAACTATGGCTACACCTTC.

V gene TRBV15 combines with J gene TRBJ2-7; possibly TRBD1 for D (5 bases). The length of the CDR3 is 12 residues. CDR1 is LNHNV, CDR2 YYDKDF, per germline (reference sequence). Trimming shortened V by 1 base and J by 12 bases, and 13 bases separated the two germline ends. This chain's CDR3 is CATSRVASGMYF. In DNA, the CDR3 is TGTGCCACCAGCAGAGTCGCGTCAGGGATGTACTTC.

The V and J genes are TRBV19 and TRBJ1-3; D may be TRBD1 (5 bases). Germline V gives CDR1 LNHDA, CDR2 SQIVND (reference sequence). The CDR3 spans 13 residues. The germline V and J ends were trimmed by 2 bases and 4 bases, with 6 bases remaining between them. The CDR3 nucleotides are TGTGCCAGTAGTATAACAGGAGGAAACACCATATATTTT. This translates into CASSITGGNTIYF.

The chain couples TRBV5-1 to TRBJ2-1, with 8 nucleotides matching TRBD2. Losses at the gene ends were 0 bases for V and 3 bases for J; bases not matched to a gene: 8. The CDR3 contains 17 residues. Germline V gene data show CDR1 as SGHRS and CDR2 as YFSETQ. CDR3 residues: CASSLDNTGGIYNEQFF. CDR3 bases: TGCGCCAGCAGCTTGGATAACACGGGGGGGATCTACAATGAGCAGTTCTTC.

This rearrangement joins TRBV5-1 to TRBJ2-3; 10 nucleotides align to TRBD1. V lost 4 bases to trimming and J lost 7 bases; unmatched junction nucleotides: 12. The CDR3 loop spans 16 amino acids. CDR1 is SGHRS and CDR2 is YFSETQ in the germline V gene. The CDR3 nucleotides read TGCGCCAGCAGCGCCCCCCGACAGGGGGCTGTATATACGCAGTATTTT. Translating gives CASSAPRQGAVYTQYF.

This rearrangement joins TRBV10-2 to TRBJ2-7; weak D call: TRBD2 (5 bases). The CDR3 sequence is 11 residues long. Germline V gene sequence: CDR1 WSHSY, CDR2 SAAADI. The V gene lost 8 bases and the J gene lost 2 bases, with 7 bases spanning the gap. For the CDR3, the DNA is TGCGCCAGCGGGAGACCCTACGAGCAGTACTTC. This gives the protein CASGRPYEQYF.

This rearrangement joins TRBV6-1 to TRBJ1-5; tentatively, D is TRBD1 (6 bases). Germline V gives CDR1 MNHNS, CDR2 SASEGT. This CDR3 contains 15 residues. V was cut by 9 bases and J by 5 bases, with 20 bases left in between. For the CDR3, the DNA is TGTGCCAGTGGGGGGGGCCGGGCCGTGCATCAGCCCCAGCATTTT. The encoded protein is CASGGGRAVHQPQHF.

This chain connects TRBV4-2 to TRBJ1-2, with a weak D call TRBD1 (6 bases). Trimming took 3 bases from V and 12 from J, leaving 8 bases between them. Germline CDR1 reads LGHNA; CDR2 reads YNFKEQ. CDR3 length equals 10 residues. CDR3 bases: TGTGCCAGCAGCCAGAGGGGGAACACCTTC. Its protein is CASSQRGNTF.

The rearrangement joins TRBV5-1 to TRBJ2-7, with 9 bases matching TRBD2. V lost 0 bases, J lost 7 bases, and 17 bases stayed unmatched. CDR3 size: 18 residues. Germline loops: CDR1 SGHRS, CDR2 YFSETQ. The CDR3 region has the DNA TGCGCCAGCAGCTTGGCTGGGCCTAGCGGGAAGTTGTCGGGGGAGCAGTACTTC. Protein: CASSLAGPSGKLSGEQYF. Full variable domain (outside the CDR3, taken from reference TRBV5-1 and TRBJ2-7): KAGVTQTPRYLIKTRGQQVTLSCSPISGHRSVSWYQQTPGQGLQFLFEYFSETQRNKGNFPGRFSGRQFSNSRSEMNVSTLELGDSALYLCASSLAGPSGKLSGEQYFGPGTRLTVT.

The rearrangement links TRBV20-1 to TRBJ2-5, with unresolved D. Trimming cost V 5 bases and J 4 bases, with 5 bases left between them. Looked up from germline, CDR1 is DFQATT and CDR2 is SNEGSKA (reference sequence). This CDR3 is 10 amino acids long. The CDR3 loop is CSAGGETQYF. In nucleotides, the CDR3 is TGCAGTGCTGGCGGAGAGACCCAGTACTTC.

The rearrangement links TRBV7-9 to TRBJ1-1, with 8 bases fitting TRBD1. Germline-derived CDR1 and CDR2 are SEHNR and FQNEAQ (reference sequence). The CDR3 has 14 amino acids. Trimming cost V 5 bases and J 5 bases; bases outside gene matches: 7. This CDR3 is CASSAYTGGTEAFF. CDR3 sequence (DNA): TGTGCCAGCAGCGCATATACAGGGGGAACTGAAGCTTTCTTT.

The chain is built from TRBV6-5 and TRBJ1-1; perhaps TRBD1 as D (5 bases). The CDR3 sequence is 14 residues long. The V gene lost 6 bases and the J gene lost 1 base, with 12 bases spanning the gap. The germline CDR1 and CDR2 sequences are MNHEY and SVGAGI. The CDR3 DNA sequence: TGTGCCAGCAGGAACAGGAATGGGAACACTGAAGCTTTCTTT. Translation: CASRNRNGNTEAFF.

CDR3 in amino acids: CASSLGTGRLEQYF. CDR3 DNA sequence: TGTGCCAGCAGCTTAGGGACAGGGAGGTTGGAGCAGTACTTC. The V gene is TRBV7-7, the J gene TRBJ2-7, with TRBD1 matching over 8 bases. Germline V lookup: CDR1 SSHAT, CDR2 FNYEAQ (reference sequence). The V gene end was trimmed by 1 base and the J gene end by 7 bases; junction bases not matched to a gene: 6. The CDR3 consists of 14 residues.

V gene TRBV2 combines with J gene TRBJ2-2; 7 bases match TRBD1. The ends lost 4 bases at V and 5 bases at J; junction bases unmatched: 4. From germline, CDR1 is SNHLY and CDR2 FYNNEI. The CDR3 loop spans 14 amino acids. The CDR3 sequence is CASSADRATGELFF. CDR3 sequence (DNA): TGTGCCAGCAGTGCCGACAGGGCAACCGGGGAGCTGTTTTTT.

The chain is built from TRBV14 and TRBJ2-5, with D possibly being TRBD1 (7 bases). CDR3 length equals 12 residues. The V end was cut by 8 bases, the J end by 7 bases, with 14 bases between. The germline gives CDR1 SGHDN, CDR2 FVKESK. The CDR3 sequence is CASGGTAGTQYF. The CDR3 DNA sequence: TGTGCCAGCGGGGGGACAGCCGGGACCCAGTACTTC. Full variable domain (remainder filled in from reference TRBV14 and TRBJ2-5): EAGVTQFPSHSVIEKGQTVTLRCDPISGHDNLYWYRRVMGKEIKFLLHFVKESKQDESGMPNNRFLAERTGGTYSTLKVQPAELEDSGVYFCASGGTAGTQYFGPGTRLLVL.

The chain employs TRBV11-2 and TRBJ2-6, with no clear D. Looked up from germline, CDR1 is SGHAT and CDR2 is FQNNGV. There are 16 residues in the CDR3. Trimming took off 2 bases at V and 2 bases at J, with 10 bases between the two ends. CDR3 coding DNA: TGTGCCAGCAGCTTACCCCCGAGTGCTGGGGCCAACGTCCTGACTTTC. This sequence encodes CASSLPPSAGANVLTF.

The genes are TRBV7-8 and TRBJ2-5; weak D call: TRBD2 (6 bases). The germline CDR1 and CDR2 sequences are SGHVS and FQNEAQ. The CDR3 runs 12 residues. Trimming took off 4 bases at V and 5 bases at J, with 8 bases between the two ends. As DNA, the CDR3 is TGTGCCAGCAGCTCAGGGAGGGAGACCCAGTACTTC. It yields the protein CASSSGRETQYF. The variable domain in full, with the rest retrieved from reference TRBV7-8 and TRBJ2-5, is GAGVSQSPRYKVAKRGQDVALRCDPISGHVSLFWYQQALGQGPEFLTYFQNEAQLDKSGLPSDRFFAERPEGSVSTLKIQRTQQEDSAVYLCASSSGRETQYFGPGTRLLVL.

The chain couples TRBV25-1 to TRBJ1-2; D unclear. This CDR3 comprises 15 residues. The germline V gene encodes CDR1 MGHDK and CDR2 SYGVNS. The V end lost 5 bases, the J end lost 5 bases, and 18 bases lay between the germline ends. DNA of the CDR3: TGTGCCAGCAGTCATTTTGGTCAGGCTGAATATGGCTACACCTTC. This codes for CASSHFGQAEYGYTF.

The chain is built from TRBV7-6 and TRBJ1-4, with 8 bases lining up with TRBD1. CDR3 size: 15 residues. V was pared by 4 bases and J by 4 bases, with 5 bases of the junction left unmatched. Germline loops: CDR1 SGHVS, CDR2 FNYEAQ. The CDR3 sequence is CASSSTGGLNEKLFF. The CDR3 DNA reads TGTGCCAGCAGCTCTACAGGGGGGCTTAATGAAAAACTGTTTTTT. Full variable domain (rest looked up from reference TRBV7-6 and TRBJ1-4): GAGVSQSPRYKVTKRGQDVALRCDPISGHVSLYWYRQALGQGPEFLTYFNYEAQQDKSGLPNDRFSAERPEGSISTLTIQRTEQRDSAMYRCASSSTGGLNEKLFFGSGTQLSVL.

The CDR3 here is CASSDRGDYEQYF. In DNA form, the CDR3 reads TGTGCCAGCAGTGACAGGGGAGACTACGAGCAGTACTTC. The chain joins TRBV2 to TRBJ2-7; maybe TRBD1 (6 bases). The V end was cut by 3 bases, the J end by 3 bases, with 9 bases between. CDR1 is SNHLY and CDR2 is FYNNEI in the germline V gene. This CDR3 comprises 13 residues.

Only one count was recorded for this clone. V gene TRBV5-6 combines with J gene TRBJ2-3; 8 nucleotides agree with TRBD2. Germline CDR1 reads SGHDT; CDR2 reads YYEEEE. The ends lost 0 bases at V and 4 bases at J; junction bases unmatched: 7. This CDR3 is 16 amino acids long. CDR3 loop: CASSLVIRREADTQYF. DNA for the CDR3: TGTGCCAGCAGCTTGGTTATTCGGCGGGAGGCAGATACGCAGTATTTT.

The chain employs TRBV30 and TRBJ2-5, with D tentatively TRBD1 (6 bases). This CDR3 has 14 amino acids. The germline V gene encodes CDR1 GTSNPN and CDR2 SVGIG (reference sequence). The ends were cut back, 2 bases at V and 5 bases at J, with 15 bases in the middle. The CDR3: CAWSPWGPPETQYF. CDR3 DNA: TGTGCCTGGAGTCCCTGGGGGCCACCCGAGACCCAGTACTTC.